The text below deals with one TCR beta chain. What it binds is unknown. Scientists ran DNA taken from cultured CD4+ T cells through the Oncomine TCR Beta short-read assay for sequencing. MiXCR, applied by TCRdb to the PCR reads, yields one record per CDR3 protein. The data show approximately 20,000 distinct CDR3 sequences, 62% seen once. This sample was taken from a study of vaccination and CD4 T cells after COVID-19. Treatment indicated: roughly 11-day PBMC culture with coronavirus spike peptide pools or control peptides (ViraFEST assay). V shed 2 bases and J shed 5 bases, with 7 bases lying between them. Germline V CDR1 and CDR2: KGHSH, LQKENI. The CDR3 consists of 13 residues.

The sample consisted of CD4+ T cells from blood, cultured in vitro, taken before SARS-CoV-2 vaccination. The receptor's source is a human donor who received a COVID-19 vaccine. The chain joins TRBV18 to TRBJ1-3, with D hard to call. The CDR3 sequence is CASSPGSRNTIYF. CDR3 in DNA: TGTGCCAGCTCACCAGGGTCAAGAAACACCATATATTTT.